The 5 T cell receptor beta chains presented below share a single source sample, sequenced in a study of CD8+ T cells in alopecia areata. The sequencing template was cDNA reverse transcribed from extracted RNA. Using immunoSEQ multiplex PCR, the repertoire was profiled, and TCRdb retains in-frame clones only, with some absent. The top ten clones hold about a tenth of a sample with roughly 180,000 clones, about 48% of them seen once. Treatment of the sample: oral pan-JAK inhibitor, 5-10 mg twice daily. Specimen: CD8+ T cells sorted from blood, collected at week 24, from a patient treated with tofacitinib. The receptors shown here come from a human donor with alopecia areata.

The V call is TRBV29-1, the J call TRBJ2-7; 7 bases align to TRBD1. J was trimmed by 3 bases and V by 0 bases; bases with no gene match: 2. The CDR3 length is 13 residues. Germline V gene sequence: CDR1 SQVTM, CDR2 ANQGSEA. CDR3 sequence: CSVEERDSYEQYF. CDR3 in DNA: TGCAGCGTTGAAGAACGGGACAGCTACGAGCAGTACTTC.

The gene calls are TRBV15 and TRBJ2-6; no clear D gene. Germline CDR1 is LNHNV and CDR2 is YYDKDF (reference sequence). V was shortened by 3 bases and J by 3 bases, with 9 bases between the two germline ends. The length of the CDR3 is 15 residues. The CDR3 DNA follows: TGTGCCACCAGCAGTCTCCCCAATGGGGCCAACGTCCTGACTTTC. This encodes CATSSLPNGANVLTF.

The CDR3 reads CAWSVRSPRGETQYF. The CDR3 DNA reads as TGTGCCTGGAGTGTAAGATCCCCCAGGGGGGAGACCCAGTACTTC. J is TRBJ2-5 and V is TRBV30; 7 bases map to TRBD1. Trimming removed 0 bases from V and 5 bases from J; junction bases left unmatched: 9. The germline V gene has CDR1 GTSNPN and CDR2 SVGIG (reference sequence). The CDR3 length is 15 residues.

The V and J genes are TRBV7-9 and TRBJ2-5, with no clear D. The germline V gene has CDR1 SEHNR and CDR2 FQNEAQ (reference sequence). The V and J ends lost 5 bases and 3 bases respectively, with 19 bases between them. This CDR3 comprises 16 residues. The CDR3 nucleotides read TGTGCCAGCAGCCCTACACCGGGCCATAGGGAAGAGACCCAGTACTTC. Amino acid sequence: CASSPTPGHREETQYF.

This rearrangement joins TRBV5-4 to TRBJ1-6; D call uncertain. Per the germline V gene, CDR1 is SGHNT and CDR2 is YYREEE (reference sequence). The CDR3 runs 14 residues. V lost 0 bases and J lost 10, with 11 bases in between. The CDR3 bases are TGTGCCAGCAGCTTGGATGGGGTCGGATCACCCCTCCACTTT. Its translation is CASSLDGVGSPLHF.